This T cell receptor (beta chain) was obtained from a study of T-cell reconstitution after alpha-beta-depleted transplantation in children. This CDR3 is 13 amino acids long. The ends were cut back, 1 base at V and 5 bases at J, with 8 bases in the middle. Germline CDR1 MGHRA, CDR2 YSYEKL. A few counts support this clonotype. Molecular barcoding with unique molecular identifiers was used for the TCRbeta library. TCRdb called the PCR reads again in MiXCR, with one record for every CDR3 protein. The sample contains around 600,000 distinct CDR3 sequences, approximately 16% of which appear only once. The receptor was derived from a human donor who donated a stem cell graft to a child with acute myeloid leukemia. This rearrangement joins TRBV4-1 to TRBJ1-1; D is ambiguous. Sequenced here: PBMCs from the stem cell graft donor, sampled from the stem cell graft. The CDR3 DNA follows: TGCGCCAGCAGCCAAGTTGGCTGGACTGAAGCTTTCTTT. It encodes CASSQVGWTEAFF.